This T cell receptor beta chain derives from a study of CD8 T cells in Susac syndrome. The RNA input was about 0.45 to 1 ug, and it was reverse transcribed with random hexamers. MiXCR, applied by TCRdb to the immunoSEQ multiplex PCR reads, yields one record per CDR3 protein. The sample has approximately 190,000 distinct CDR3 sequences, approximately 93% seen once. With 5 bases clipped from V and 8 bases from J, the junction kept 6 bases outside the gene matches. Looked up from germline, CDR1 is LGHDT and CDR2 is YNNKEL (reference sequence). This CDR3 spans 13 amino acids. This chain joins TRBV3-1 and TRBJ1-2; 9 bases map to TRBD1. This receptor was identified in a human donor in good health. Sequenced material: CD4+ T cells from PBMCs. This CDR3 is CASSLDRGSGYTF. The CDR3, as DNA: TGTGCCAGCAGCTTGGACAGGGGCAGCGGCTACACCTTC.